This T cell receptor (beta chain) derives from a study of beta chain features in type 1 diabetes. Whole-study context: What patients shared with healthy donors was a similar profile of age, gender and cell yields.

CDR1 MNHEY and CDR2 SVGAGI come from the germline V gene. Trimming took 5 bases from V and 0 from J, leaving 11 bases between them. CDR3 size: 15 residues. Sequencing targeted expressed TCRB transcripts, as all isolated RNA had been reverse transcribed. The table came from immunoSEQ multiplex PCR; TCRdb's copy has only in-frame clones and leaves some out. There are 680,000 or so clones in the sample; roughly 16% occur only once, and under 0.095% lies in the top ten. Concerning this clone: Its cognate antigen is unknown. This specimen includes other DNA sequences encoding the same CDR3.

It was via CD45RO/CCR7/CD25/CD127/CD95/CD27 that CD4+ naive, central memory, regulatory and stem cell-like memory cells were sorted. Study-level results: TCRB rearrangement may or may not be influenced by HLA type; here this remained unresolved.

The chain joins TRBV6-5 to TRBJ1-3, with D hard to call. This clonotype was sampled from a man younger than 35 in good health. Sequencing was carried out using naive CD4+ T cells from blood. CDR3 nucleotides: TGTGCCAGCAGTCTAGGACCGATCTCTGGAAACACCATATATTTT. Translated: CASSLGPISGNTIYF.